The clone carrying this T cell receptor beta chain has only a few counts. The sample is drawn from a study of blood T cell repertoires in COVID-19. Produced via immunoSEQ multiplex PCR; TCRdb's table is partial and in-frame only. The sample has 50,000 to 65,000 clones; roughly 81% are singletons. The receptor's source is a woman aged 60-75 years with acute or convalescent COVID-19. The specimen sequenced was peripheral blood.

CDR3 nucleotide sequence: TGTGCCAGCAGTTACACATCAGTAGGGACAGGGGACGACGAGCAGTACTTC. It encodes CASSYTSVGTGDDEQYF. V gene TRBV6-2 or TRBV6-3 combines with J gene TRBJ2-7, with 10 bases matching TRBD1. Germline V lookup: CDR1 MNHEY, CDR2 SVGEGT. The CDR3 length is 17 residues. J gave up 5 bases and V 2 bases, and 12 bases lay outside the gene matches.